Listed below are T cell receptor beta chains from one sample, sequenced in a study of CD8 T cells in Susac syndrome. MiXCR was run by TCRdb on the immunoSEQ multiplex PCR reads, yielding one entry per CDR3 protein. Counted here are some 150,000 distinct CDR3 sequences, around 94% occurring once; the ten biggest clones make up 0.084%. The sequencing sample was made of CD4+ T cells from PBMCs. The receptors here all came from a human donor in good health. The CDR3 runs from the conserved cysteine through the conserved F or W. The D gene is left open where the match is weak. The size field is filled for only some rows; it gives once, few, many or a size class.

v_call,d_call,j_call,clone_size,cdr3_aa,cdr3_nt
TRBV2,.,TRBJ1-2,once,CASSEGADYGYTF,TGTGCCAGCAGTGAAGGGGCAGACTATGGCTACACCTTC
TRBV5-1,.,TRBJ2-3,.,CASSSSSGGTDTQYF,TGCGCCAGCAGCTCCTCCTCGGGGGGCACAGATACGCAGTATTTT
TRBV30,.,TRBJ1-5,.,CAWSVSRHAMMPQHF,TGTGCCTGGAGTGTATCCCGACACGCCATGATGCCCCAGCATTTT
TRBV30,TRBD1,TRBJ1-1,.,CAWMKDRGDFF,TGTGCCTGGATGAAAGACAGGGGCGATTTCTTT
TRBV12-3/TRBV12-4,TRBD2,TRBJ2-1,once,CASGHRGFLAGGQQNEQFF,TGTGCCAGCGGGCACAGGGGGTTTCTAGCGGGAGGGCAGCAGAATGAGCAGTTCTTC
TRBV7-2,.,TRBJ2-2,.,CASSFLRGGELFF,TGTGCCAGCAGCTTTCTGCGGGGCGGGGAGCTGTTTTTT
TRBV27,TRBD1,TRBJ1-3,.,CASSSGTGVGNTIYF,TGTGCCAGCAGTTCCGGGACAGGGGTCGGAAACACCATATATTTT
TRBV6-6,.,TRBJ1-3,.,CASSYGGPTGNTIYF,TGTGCCAGCAGTTACGGGGGGCCAACTGGAAACACCATATATTTT
TRBV29-1,.,TRBJ2-7,.,CSVELQGEQYF,TGCAGCGTTGAATTGCAAGGCGAGCAGTACTTC
TRBV28,.,TRBJ2-5,.,CASSGEQETQYF,TGTGCCAGCAGTGGGGAACAAGAGACCCAGTACTTC
TRBV12-3/TRBV12-4,.,TRBJ1-1,.,CASSLRAGTNTEAFF,TGTGCCAGCAGTTTAAGGGCAGGAACCAACACTGAAGCTTTCTTT
TRBV7-9,.,TRBJ1-1,.,CASSIRATNTEAFF,TGTGCCAGCAGCATCCGGGCTACGAACACTGAAGCTTTCTTT
TRBV30,.,TRBJ1-4,.,CAWRRFNEKLFF,TGTGCCTGGAGGCGGTTTAATGAAAAACTGTTTTTT
TRBV2,.,TRBJ2-4,once,CASSANRAKNIQYF,TGTGCCAGCAGCGCCAATCGGGCCAAAAACATTCAGTACTTC
TRBV5-1,.,TRBJ1-1,.,CASTPWGGTEAFF,TGCGCCAGCACCCCTTGGGGGGGCACTGAAGCTTTCTTT
TRBV7-6,.,TRBJ1-1,.,CASSFRKGTEAFF,TGTGCCAGCAGCTTCCGAAAGGGCACTGAAGCTTTCTTT
TRBV10-2,.,TRBJ1-5,.,CATQTGRGNQPQHF,TGCGCCACCCAGACAGGCCGAGGCAATCAGCCCCAGCATTTT
TRBV12-3/TRBV12-4,.,TRBJ1-1,few,CASSFNTEAFF,TGTGCCAGCAGTTTTAACACTGAAGCTTTCTTT
TRBV29-1,TRBD1,TRBJ2-7,.,CSGTDRVGYEQYF,TGCAGCGGGACTGACAGGGTTGGTTACGAGCAGTACTTC
TRBV20-1,TRBD2,TRBJ2-1,.,CSARAHGRAGNEQFF,TGCAGTGCTAGAGCTCACGGGAGGGCGGGGAATGAGCAGTTCTTC
TRBV7-6,.,TRBJ2-1,.,CASSGAGEQFF,TGTGCCAGCAGCGGGGCCGGAGAGCAGTTCTTC
TRBV29-1,TRBD2,TRBJ2-7,.,CSVSLAGEYEQYF,TGCAGCGTTTCACTAGCGGGAGAGTACGAGCAGTACTTC
TRBV5-6,.,TRBJ2-5,.,CASSFGGEQTQYF,TGTGCCAGCAGCTTTGGGGGAGAGCAGACCCAGTACTTC
TRBV30,.,TRBJ2-7,.,CAWNPSLSSYEQYF,TGTGCCTGGAATCCCTCCTTATCCTCCTACGAGCAGTACTTC
TRBV27,TRBD1,TRBJ1-5,.,CASSLIGGRKYSNQPQHF,TGTGCCAGCAGTTTGATAGGGGGCAGAAAATATAGCAATCAGCCCCAGCATTTT
TRBV3-1,.,TRBJ2-7,.,CASSHVRASGSSEQYF,TGTGCCAGCAGCCACGTCCGTGCGTCGGGTTCAAGCGAGCAGTACTTC
TRBV28,TRBD2,TRBJ2-1,.,CASSLRAGEGSEQFF,TGTGCCAGCAGTTTACGCGCGGGAGAGGGGAGTGAGCAGTTCTTC
TRBV20-1,TRBD1,TRBJ1-2,.,CSARDRDRGYGYTF,TGCAGTGCTAGAGACCGGGACAGGGGTTATGGCTACACCTTC